This TCR beta chain was found in a study of blood T cells in healthy people across ages. The use of a sample-barcoded 5' primer and a J-beta primer mix characterized a second PCR of roughly 7 to 11 cycles. With 12 random nucleotides, a template-switch adaptor tagged each individual cDNA molecule. Every individual sample yielded 2.5 million or more paired-end reads (each containing CDR3). TCRdb independently ran MiXCR on the 5' RACE reads; one entry per CDR3 protein. The sample records around 780,000 distinct CDR3 sequences, more than 50% being singletons. Deletions cut 5 bases from V and 8 bases from J, with 18 bases between. The CDR3 has 14 residues.

The sequencing sample was made of blood. This rearrangement joins TRBV12-3 or TRBV12-4 to TRBJ1-2; maybe TRBD1 (5 bases). The sequence was obtained from a man aged 35-49 years in good health. CDR3 protein: CASSRSGGNGGYTF. CDR3 sequence (DNA): TGTGCCAGCAGTAGATCTGGGGGAAACGGAGGCTACACCTTC.